These 30 T cell receptor beta chains originate from one sample sequenced in a study of cytotoxic CD8 clonotypes in ibrutinib-treated CLL. Libraries were prepared by immunoSEQ multiplex PCR; TCRdb keeps only in-frame clonotypes and omits some of them. The sample lists hundreds of thousands of clones, 60% to 80% occurring once. The sequenced sample was PBMCs, obtained after 36 months of ibrutinib treatment. The receptors originated from a human donor with chronic lymphocytic leukemia.

This chain uses TRBV15 with TRBJ1-5; D call uncertain. Germline CDR1 and CDR2: LNHNV and YYDKDF (reference sequence). V lost 3 bases and J lost 3, with 9 bases in between. This CDR3 has 14 residues. CDR3 region: CATSRVQINQPQHF. DNA of the CDR3: TGTGCCACCAGCAGGGTCCAAATCAATCAGCCCCAGCATTTT.

This rearrangement joins TRBV29-1 to TRBJ1-2, with 7 nucleotides matching TRBD1. The V segment lost 6 bases and the J segment 4 bases; nucleotides outside the gene matches: 5. The CDR3 loop spans 12 amino acids. CDR1 and CDR2 from the germline V gene are SQVTM and ANQGSEA. CDR3 region: CSVGTDRYGYTF. The CDR3 DNA is TGCAGCGTGGGGACAGACCGCTATGGCTACACCTTC. Based on the CDR3 plus reference TRBV29-1 and TRBJ1-2, the full variable domain is SAVISQKPSRDICQRGTSLTIQCQVDSQVTMMFWYRQQPGQSLTLIATANQGSEATYESGFVIDKFPISRPNLTFSTLTVSNMSPEDSSIYLCSVGTDRYGYTFGSGTRLTVV.

The V call is TRBV10-3, the J call TRBJ2-3, with 11 bases lining up with TRBD2. The length of the CDR3 is 15 residues. V lost 8 bases and J lost 3; bases outside the gene matches: 7. Germline CDR1 ENHRY, CDR2 SYGVKD. CDR3 DNA: TGTGCCATCCGAGTAGCGGGGGGGTGGACAGATACGCAGTATTTT. Residues: CAIRVAGGWTDTQYF.

V usage is TRBV6-4 and J usage is TRBJ2-5, with 14 bases matching TRBD2. J was trimmed by 3 bases and V by 2 bases; bases with no gene match: 8. The CDR3 length is 18 residues. Germline V gene sequence: CDR1 MRHNA, CDR2 SNTAGT. The CDR3 loop is CASSDPGLAGESEETQYF. CDR3 bases: TGTGCCAGCAGTGACCCGGGACTAGCGGGGGAGTCCGAAGAGACCCAGTACTTC.

V is TRBV18 and J is TRBJ1-5; 8 bases fit TRBD1. The V gene's germline CDR1 is KGHSH and CDR2 LQKENI. The V segment lost 6 bases and the J segment 0 bases; nucleotides outside the gene matches: 13. The CDR3 is 18 amino acids. The CDR3 protein is CASSKTGAHSYSNQPQHF. CDR3 DNA: TGTGCCAGCTCGAAGACAGGGGCCCACTCTTATAGCAATCAGCCCCAGCATTTT.

Here the CDR3 reads CASSPTGAWGYTEAFF. The CDR3 bases are TGTGCCAGCAGTCCCACAGGGGCTTGGGGATACACTGAAGCTTTCTTT. J is TRBJ1-1 and V is TRBV28; 7 nucleotides match TRBD1. The CDR3 is 16 residues long. V shed 5 bases and J 3 bases; nucleotides not matched to a gene: 12. In germline, CDR1 is MDHEN, CDR2 SYDVKM.

The V gene is TRBV28, the J gene TRBJ2-7, with TRBD2 as a possible D gene (5 bases). Germline CDR1 MDHEN, CDR2 SYDVKM. V was trimmed by 1 base and J by 3 bases, leaving 13 bases between them. This CDR3 has 15 amino acids. The DNA of the CDR3 is TGTGCCAGCAGTTTATCCCCGGGAAGACACTACGAGCAGTACTTC. Translating it yields CASSLSPGRHYEQYF.

The chain is built from TRBV7-2 and TRBJ1-2; 9 bases are a match to TRBD1. The germline V gene encodes CDR1 SGHTA and CDR2 FQGNSA. The CDR3 has 14 amino acids. J lost 7 bases, V lost 4 bases, and 7 bases had no gene match. This CDR3 is CASSSQGAQGGYTF. The CDR3 nucleotides read TGTGCCAGCAGCTCACAGGGGGCGCAGGGTGGCTACACCTTC.

The chain has TRBV15 and TRBJ2-4; D perhaps matches TRBD1 (6 bases). CDR1 and CDR2 (germline): LNHNV, YYDKDF (reference sequence). The length of the CDR3 is 14 residues. Trimming left V 3 bases short and J 9 bases short, with 15 bases between. The CDR3 bases are TGTGCCACCAGCAGCACAAACAGGGTTGGCATTCAGTACTTC. Translating it yields CATSSTNRVGIQYF.

This clone was seen more than once but under ten times. Sequence at one end of the junction differs from germline and may be a read error. The chain uses TRBV11-2 and TRBJ2-7; D gene ambiguous. The germline V gene has CDR1 SGHAT and CDR2 FQNNGV. The CDR3 has 11 residues. The CDR3 DNA reads as TGTGCCAGCAGCTTAGTGGACGAGCCCAACTTC. Residues: CASSLVDEPNF.

V and J are TRBV28 and TRBJ2-5, with D possibly matching TRBD2 (5 bases). This CDR3 is 15 amino acids long. Germline-derived CDR1 and CDR2 are MDHEN and SYDVKM. Trimming stripped 6 bases from V and 3 bases from J, with 17 bases between. CDR3 DNA: TGTGCCAGCAGCTCTAGACGGAGGAACAAAGAGACCCAGTACTTC. Amino acids: CASSSRRRNKETQYF.

This clone is a singleton in its sample. The V gene is TRBV7-9, the J gene TRBJ1-1; D not certain. CDR3 length equals 18 residues. From germline, CDR1 is SEHNR and CDR2 FQNEAQ (reference sequence). V was cut by 5 bases and J by 2 bases, with 24 bases left in between. DNA of the CDR3: TGTGCCAGCAGCCATATCCAGTTTGCGGGTGCAGCTAACACTGAAGCTTTCTTT. This encodes CASSHIQFAGAANTEAFF.

The chain employs TRBV10-2 and TRBJ2-1; 8 bases are shared with TRBD2. Germline assignment: CDR1 WSHSY and CDR2 SAAADI. This CDR3 comprises 15 residues. V shed 8 bases, J shed 1 base, and the junction held 7 bases outside the gene matches. This CDR3 reads CASERGRVSYNEQFF. The CDR3 DNA reads as TGCGCCAGCGAGCGGGGGCGAGTATCCTACAATGAGCAGTTCTTC.

The count of this clone is one. The chain has TRBV7-6 and TRBJ1-1; 7 bases agree with TRBD1. After removal of 4 bases from V and 10 bases from J, the junction contained 9 bases not matched to a gene. The CDR3 has 13 residues. Germline CDR1 reads SGHVS; CDR2 reads FNYEAQ. The CDR3 sequence is CASSSIQGQVAFF. In nucleotides, the CDR3 is TGTGCCAGCAGCTCTATACAGGGGCAGGTAGCTTTCTTT.

This sequence joins TRBV2 and TRBJ1-4, with 8 nucleotides matching TRBD1. The CDR3 covers 17 residues. Germline CDR1 SNHLY, CDR2 FYNNEI. J gave up 0 bases and V 4 bases, and 7 bases lay outside the gene matches. CDR3 DNA sequence: TGTGCCAGCAGTGTGATCAGGGGGCCTGCAACTAATGAAAAACTGTTTTTT. This translates into CASSVIRGPATNEKLFF. Using reference TRBV2 and TRBJ1-4 for the parts outside the CDR3, the full variable domain is EPEVTQTPSHQVTQMGQEVILRCVPISNHLYFYWYRQILGQKVEFLVSFYNNEISEKSEIFDDQFSVERPDGSNFTLKIRSTKLEDSAMYFCASSVIRGPATNEKLFFGSGTQLSVL.

The chain is built from TRBV14 and TRBJ2-6; D remains unclear. CDR1 and CDR2 (germline): SGHDN, FVKESK. The CDR3 is made up of 15 amino acids. V lost 1 base and J lost 3, with 7 bases in between. CDR3: CASSQVWGGANVLTF. Here the CDR3 DNA reads TGTGCCAGCAGCCAAGTTTGGGGTGGGGCCAACGTCCTGACTTTC.

The rearrangement uses TRBV18 and TRBJ1-3; 11 bases match TRBD1. This CDR3 is 16 amino acids long. The junction had 5 bases not matched to a gene; V was cut back by 3 bases and J by 4 bases. Germline V gene sequence: CDR1 KGHSH, CDR2 LQKENI. The CDR3 nucleotides read TGTGCCAGCTCACCCCGGACAGGGGGCCTCGGAAACACCATATATTTT. Translating it yields CASSPRTGGLGNTIYF.

The chain employs TRBV7-2 and TRBJ1-4; D is unclear. Germline V CDR1 and CDR2: SGHTA, FQGNSA. V shed 5 bases and J shed 4 bases, with 14 bases lying between them. This CDR3 comprises 15 residues. The CDR3 region has the DNA TGTGCCAGCAGCCCAGACGGCAGGCTTAATGAAAAACTGTTTTTT. It is translated as CASSPDGRLNEKLFF. Together with reference TRBV7-2 and TRBJ1-4, the CDR3 gives the full variable domain: GAGVSQSPSNKVTEKGKDVELRCDPISGHTALYWYRQSLGQGLEFLIYFQGNSAPDKSGLPSDRFSAERTGGSVSTLTIQRTQQEDSAVYLCASSPDGRLNEKLFFGSGTQLSVL.

The genes are TRBV10-3 and TRBJ2-6; D uncertain. Germline CDR1 reads ENHRY; CDR2 reads SYGVKD. This CDR3 comprises 16 residues. V lost 4 bases and J 1 base, leaving 11 bases between the germline ends. The CDR3 is CAISAPLDSGANVLTF. The CDR3 DNA sequence: TGTGCCATCAGTGCGCCACTCGATTCTGGGGCCAACGTCCTGACTTTC.

The CDR3 DNA is TGTGCCAGCAGCCAAACTTGGTCAAATGAGCAGTTCTTC. As protein: CASSQTWSNEQFF. The chain recombines TRBV7-8 with TRBJ2-1; D unresolved. This CDR3 comprises 13 residues. V was clipped by 5 bases and J by 7 bases, with 12 bases between them. CDR1 is SGHVS and CDR2 is FQNEAQ in the germline V gene.

The V gene is TRBV6-5, the J gene TRBJ1-2; D is unresolved. Germline V gives CDR1 MNHEY, CDR2 SVGAGI. The length of the CDR3 is 13 residues. V dropped 8 bases and J dropped 4 bases, with 14 bases sitting between them. The CDR3 protein is CASFLDVIYGYTF. The CDR3 coding sequence is TGTGCCAGCTTCCTTGACGTCATCTATGGCTACACCTTC.

This clone was seen a few times. The V call is TRBV6-5, the J call TRBJ2-5; TRBD1 is a possible D gene (6 bases). CDR1 is MNHEY, CDR2 SVGAGI, per germline. The CDR3 covers 14 residues. V lost 5 bases and J 5 bases, leaving 15 bases between the germline ends. CDR3 sequence reads: CASSGRQDGETQYF. The CDR3 DNA is TGTGCCAGCAGTGGACGACAGGACGGGGAGACCCAGTACTTC.

This chain connects TRBV19 to TRBJ2-7, with D possibly matching TRBD2 (5 bases). CDR1 is LNHDA and CDR2 is SQIVND in the germline V gene (reference sequence). The length of the CDR3 is 13 residues. V gave up 2 bases and J gave up 4 bases, with 9 bases separating them. The CDR3, as DNA: TGTGCCAGTAGTATAAGTCCGGGGTACGAGCAGTACTTC. Its protein is CASSISPGYEQYF. The whole variable domain, filled in from reference TRBV19 and TRBJ2-7, reads DGGITQSPKYLFRKEGQNVTLSCEQNLNHDAMYWYRQDPGQGLRLIYYSQIVNDFQKGDIAEGYSVSREKKESFPLTVTSAQKNPTAFYLCASSISPGYEQYFGPGTRLTVT.

The chain links TRBV29-1 to TRBJ2-5; D is perhaps TRBD1 (5 bases). The V and J ends lost 7 bases and 2 bases respectively, with 17 bases between them. CDR3 size: 14 residues. Germline CDR1 is SQVTM and CDR2 is ANQGSEA. This CDR3 is CSGTKGWRQETQYF. CDR3 sequence (DNA): TGCAGCGGAACCAAGGGGTGGCGGCAAGAGACCCAGTACTTC.

This sequence joins TRBV18 and TRBJ2-2, with 7 bases fitting TRBD2. Unmatched junction bases numbered 7, after V lost 3 bases and J lost 6 bases. Germline loops: CDR1 KGHSH, CDR2 LQKENI. The length of the CDR3 is 15 residues. CDR3 sequence: CASSPRGTIPGELFF. CDR3 coding DNA: TGTGCCAGCTCACCGCGGGGGACGATACCCGGGGAGCTGTTTTTT.

The rearrangement joins TRBV25-1 to TRBJ2-7; no firm D call. Germline V gene lookup returns CDR1 MGHDK and CDR2 SYGVNS. Trimming pared 4 bases from V and 5 bases from J, leaving 6 bases between. This CDR3 spans 11 amino acids. CDR3 in amino acids: CASSGVHEQYF. CDR3 coding DNA: TGTGCCAGCAGTGGTGTGCACGAGCAGTACTTC.

This chain joins TRBV11-2 and TRBJ2-1; 7 bases are a match to TRBD1. The CDR3 has 16 amino acids. The V gene's germline CDR1 is SGHAT and CDR2 FQNNGV. Trimming at V came to 2 bases and at J to 7 bases, leaving 11 bases not matched to a gene. The CDR3: CASSLQRGGSGNEQFF. The CDR3 bases are TGTGCCAGCAGCTTACAAAGAGGGGGCAGTGGGAATGAGCAGTTCTTC.

This chain links TRBV28 with TRBJ2-5, with a weak D call TRBD1 (6 bases). Trimming stripped 3 bases from V and 4 bases from J, with 12 bases between. CDR1 and CDR2 from the germline V gene are MDHEN and SYDVKM. The CDR3 contains 14 residues. The CDR3 sequence: CASSFPTGLETQYF. CDR3 DNA: TGTGCCAGCAGTTTTCCAACAGGGCTAGAGACCCAGTACTTC.

Concerning this clone itself: In the same sample, other DNA sequences code for this CDR3. This rearrangement joins TRBV9 to TRBJ1-1, with D uncertain. Looked up from germline, CDR1 is SGDLS and CDR2 is YYNGEE. V dropped 0 bases and J dropped 1 base, with 4 bases sitting between them. CDR3 size: 13 residues. Written as DNA, the CDR3 is TGTGCCAGCAGCGTAGACGGGAACACTGAAGCTTTCTTT. This encodes CASSVDGNTEAFF.

V and J are TRBV7-9 and TRBJ1-2; tentative D call: TRBD1 (6 bases). Looked up from germline, CDR1 is SEHNR and CDR2 is FQNEAQ (reference sequence). This CDR3 region has 14 residues. Trimming removed 1 base from V and 8 bases from J, with 14 bases in between. The CDR3: CASSLVGGPEGYTF. The DNA for the CDR3 is TGTGCCAGCAGCTTAGTCGGGGGCCCTGAAGGCTACACCTTC.